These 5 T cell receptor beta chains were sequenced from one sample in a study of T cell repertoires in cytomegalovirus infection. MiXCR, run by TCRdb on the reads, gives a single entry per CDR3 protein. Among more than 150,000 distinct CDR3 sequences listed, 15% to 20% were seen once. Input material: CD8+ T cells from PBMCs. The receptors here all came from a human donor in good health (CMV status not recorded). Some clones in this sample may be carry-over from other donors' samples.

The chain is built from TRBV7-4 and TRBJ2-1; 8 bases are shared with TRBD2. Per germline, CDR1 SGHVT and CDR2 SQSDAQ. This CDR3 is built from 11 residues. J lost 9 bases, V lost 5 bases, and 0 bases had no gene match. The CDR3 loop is CASSREGEQFF. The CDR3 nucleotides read TGTGCCAGCAGCCGGGAGGGTGAGCAGTTCTTC.

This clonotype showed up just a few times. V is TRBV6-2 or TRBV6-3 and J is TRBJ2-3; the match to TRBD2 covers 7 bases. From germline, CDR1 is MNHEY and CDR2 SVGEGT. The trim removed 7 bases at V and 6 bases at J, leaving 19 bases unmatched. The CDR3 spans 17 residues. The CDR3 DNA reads TGTGCCAGCATTCCCGCTACTAGCGTTCCCAAGATTGATACGCAGTATTTT. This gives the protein CASIPATSVPKIDTQYF.

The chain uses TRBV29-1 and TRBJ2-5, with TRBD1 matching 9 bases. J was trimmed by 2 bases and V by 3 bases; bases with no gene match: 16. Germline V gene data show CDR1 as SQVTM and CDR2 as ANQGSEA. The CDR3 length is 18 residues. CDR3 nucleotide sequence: TGCAGCGTTGACGGTGTCCGGGACAGGGAGAGAGGGCAAGAGACCCAGTACTTC. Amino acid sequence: CSVDGVRDRERGQETQYF.

The CDR3 DNA reads as TGTGCCAGCACCCGGGGGGACTGGAGCACAGATACGCAGTATTTT. This codes for CASTRGDWSTDTQYF. The rearrangement joins TRBV7-2 to TRBJ2-3; 7 bases fit TRBD2. The V segment lost 7 bases and the J segment 0 bases; nucleotides outside the gene matches: 7. Germline CDR1 reads SGHTA; CDR2 reads FQGNSA. The CDR3 loop spans 15 amino acids. The full variable domain, with the rest looked up from reference TRBV7-2 and TRBJ2-3, is GAGVSQSPSNKVTEKGKDVELRCDPISGHTALYWYRQSLGQGLEFLIYFQGNSAPDKSGLPSDRFSAERTGGSVSTLTIQRTQQEDSAVYLCASTRGDWSTDTQYFGPGTRLTVL.

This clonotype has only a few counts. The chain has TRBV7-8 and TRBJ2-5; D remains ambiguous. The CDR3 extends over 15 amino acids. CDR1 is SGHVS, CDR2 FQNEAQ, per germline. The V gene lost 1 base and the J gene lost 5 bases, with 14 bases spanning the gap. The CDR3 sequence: CASSLVARRIETQYF. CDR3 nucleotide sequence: TGTGCCAGCAGCTTAGTGGCTAGACGGATCGAGACCCAGTACTTC.